Listed below are T cell receptor beta chains from one sample, sequenced in a study of blood T cell repertoires in COVID-19. TCRdb's table, derived via immunoSEQ multiplex PCR, lists solely in-frame clones and lacks some. Among about 210,000 clones listed, around 86% were seen once. Sequenced material: PBMCs or T cells enriched from blood (not recorded which). These receptors were collected from a woman aged 45-59 years with acute COVID-19. Both conserved end residues are part of each CDR3. Each record gives: V gene, J gene, clone size, D gene, CDR3 DNA, CDR3 protein. A D gene is named only where the DNA matches it firmly. Clone size is not always given. Where it is, it says once, few, many or a class for expanded clones.

TRBV4-3,TRBJ2-3,-,-,TGCGCCAGCAGCCAAGAGCGGCCGGAGGGGGGGGGCACAGATACGCAGTATTTT,CASSQERPEGGGTDTQYF
TRBV18,TRBJ2-1,-,TRBD2,TGTGCCAGCTCAAGCGGACTAGCGGGAGGCAATGAGCAGTTCTTC,CASSSGLAGGNEQFF
TRBV21-1,TRBJ1-5,-,-,TGTGCCAGCACTGACGGAGAGGGTCAGCCCCAGCATTTT,CASTDGEGQPQHF
TRBV28,TRBJ1-2,-,TRBD1,TGTGCCAGCAGTTTATTTTCGGACAGGGGTCGGGGCTACACCTTC,CASSLFSDRGRGYTF
TRBV7-2,TRBJ2-1,-,TRBD2,TGTGCCAGCAGCCCTTTAGCGGGGGGGAACAATGAGCAGTTCTTC,CASSPLAGGNNEQFF
TRBV28,TRBJ1-2,-,-,TGTGCCAGCTCCTCGGCGCGGGGCTACACCTTC,CASSSARGYTF
TRBV7-3,TRBJ2-2,-,-,TGTGCCAGCAGCTTAAGGGGGGAGACCGGGGAGCTGTTTTTT,CASSLRGETGELFF
TRBV12-3/TRBV12-4,TRBJ1-2,-,-,TGTGCCAGCAGTTTAGCCCTTAACTATGGCTACACCTTC,CASSLALNYGYTF
TRBV28,TRBJ2-3,once,-,TGTGCCAGCAGTTTCAGGGGCTCCACCGATACGCAGTATTTT,CASSFRGSTDTQYF
TRBV11-2,TRBJ1-1,-,-,TGTGCCAGCAGCTTTACAGGGAGCACTGAAGCTTTCTTT,CASSFTGSTEAFF
TRBV11-1,TRBJ2-1,few,-,TGTGCCAGCAGCCCACGATTAGACAGGAATGAGCAGTTCTTC,CASSPRLDRNEQFF
TRBV15,TRBJ2-5,-,TRBD1,TGTGCCACCAGCAGAGCCACAGGGGTACTAGAGACCCAGTACTTC,CATSRATGVLETQYF
TRBV28,TRBJ2-3,-,TRBD2,TGTGCCAGCAGTTCGGGACTAGCGGGGAGCACAGATACGCAGTATTTT,CASSSGLAGSTDTQYF
TRBV7-3,TRBJ2-3,few,-,TGTGCCAGCAGCTATCAAGATACGCAGTATTTT,CASSYQDTQYF
TRBV7-2,TRBJ1-1,-,-,TGTGCCAGCACCCCTAGCGGGCTTCTGAACACTGAAGCTTTCTTT,CASTPSGLLNTEAFF
TRBV7-2,TRBJ2-5,-,TRBD2,TGTGCCAGCACCCCCGGGACTAGCGGGGTATTTGAGACCCAGTACTTC,CASTPGTSGVFETQYF
TRBV7-2,TRBJ2-4,-,TRBD1,TGTGCCAGCAGCATGAACCGGGACAGGGAAAACATTCAGTACTTC,CASSMNRDRENIQYF
TRBV3-1/TRBV3-2,TRBJ1-6,-,TRBD1,TGTGCCAGCAGCCGTGGGACAGACAATTCACCCCTCCACTTT,CASSRGTDNSPLHF
TRBV20-1,TRBJ1-2,few,-,TGCAGTGTAAGGGGTGGGTATGGCTACACCTTC,CSVRGGYGYTF
TRBV6-5,TRBJ1-1,-,TRBD1,TGTGCCGGGGGGGACAGGGTTGGTACTGAAGCTTTCTTT,CAGGDRVGTEAFF
TRBV28,TRBJ1-2,few,TRBD1,TGTGCCAGCAGTTTGAGGGGGCCTACTATCAACTATGGCTACACCTTC,CASSLRGPTINYGYTF
TRBV14,TRBJ2-5,-,-,TGTGCCAGCAGCCAAGGAAACAGGGTGGGAGAGACCCAGTACTTC,CASSQGNRVGETQYF
TRBV28,TRBJ2-7,-,TRBD1,TGTGCCAGCACCCGGGGACAGGTCACCTACGAGCAGTACTTC,CASTRGQVTYEQYF
TRBV2,TRBJ1-2,-,TRBD1,TGTGCCAGCAGTGAATCCAGGGGGATGAGTGGCTACACCTTC,CASSESRGMSGYTF
TRBV6-2/TRBV6-3,TRBJ2-7,-,-,TGTGCCAGCAGTTACCGAGACTACAACTACGAGCAGTACTTC,CASSYRDYNYEQYF
TRBV5-1,TRBJ2-2,once,-,TGCGCCAGCAGTCCCCGGGTAGCGGAGAACACCGGGGAGCTGTTTTTT,CASSPRVAENTGELFF
TRBV7-2,TRBJ2-3,-,TRBD1,TGTGCCAGCACCCAGGACAGGAGCACAGATACGCAGTATTTT,CASTQDRSTDTQYF
TRBV2,TRBJ2-3,few,-,TGTGCCAGCAGTGAAGGACTTTTTTCCCCGAAAACAGATACGCAGTATTTT,CASSEGLFSPKTDTQYF
TRBV29-1,TRBJ2-1,-,-,TGCAGCGGGGGGAGCTCCTACAATGAGCAGTTCTTC,CSGGSSYNEQFF
TRBV19,TRBJ1-5,-,-,TGTGCCAGTAGTATGCTAAATAGCAATCAGCCCCAGCATTTT,CASSMLNSNQPQHF
TRBV4-3,TRBJ1-2,-,TRBD1,TGCGCCAGCAGCCAAGATTTGTTCGTAGGGGGCCGCGACTATGGCTACACCTTC,CASSQDLFVGGRDYGYTF
TRBV10-3,TRBJ2-3,-,-,TGTGCCATCAGTGTAGGGCTAGCCCCAGATACGCAGTATTTT,CAISVGLAPDTQYF
TRBV7-2,TRBJ2-5,-,TRBD1,TGTGCCAGCAGTTATGGACAGGGAGGCAGGCAAGAGACCCAGTACTTC,CASSYGQGGRQETQYF
TRBV15,TRBJ1-4,-,TRBD1,TGTGCCACCAGCACGACAGGGTACGAAAAACTGTTTTTT,CATSTTGYEKLFF
TRBV12-3/TRBV12-4,TRBJ1-2,many,-,TGTGCCAGCAGTTTGGACAGCCTCTATGGCTACACCTTC,CASSLDSLYGYTF
TRBV29-1,TRBJ2-3,-,TRBD2,TGCAGCGCCGTGGGACTAGCGGGGGTTGGGGATACGCAGTATTTT,CSAVGLAGVGDTQYF
TRBV6-1,TRBJ2-7,-,-,TGTGCCAGCAGTGAAGCGCCCAGGGGGGCCTACGAGCAGTACTTC,CASSEAPRGAYEQYF
TRBV7-9,TRBJ1-2,-,-,TGTGCCAACGAGCCGGAGAGCTATGGCTACACCTTC,CANEPESYGYTF
TRBV5-8,TRBJ1-1,-,-,TGTGCCAGCAGCTTGGAGACAGGCGACACTGAAGCTTTCTTT,CASSLETGDTEAFF
TRBV28,TRBJ1-1,-,TRBD1,TGTGCCAGCAGTCCCTGGGGACAGGGGACGAACACTGAAGCTTTCTTT,CASSPWGQGTNTEAFF
TRBV29-1,TRBJ2-3,few,-,TGCAGCGTTGGGGTGGGGGACTTCCGACCCCCAGATACGCAGTATTTT,CSVGVGDFRPPDTQYF